This TCR beta chain was identified during a study of neurological immune-mediated disorders. In this sample, this clonotype turned up many times. From the 5' RACE reads, TCRdb called clonotypes with MiXCR, one entry per CDR3 protein. The sample includes more than 75,000 distinct CDR3 sequences, 10% seen only once; the top ten take more than 1.5%. The unsorted libraries originated from 2 million PBMCs that had been stored at -80 C. Germline V CDR1 and CDR2: LGHNT, FRNRAP. This CDR3 contains 16 residues. V lost 5 bases to trimming and J lost 5 bases, with 19 bases between them. The specimen sequenced was PBMCs. The source is a man aged 40-49 years in good health. The V and J genes are TRBV12-5 and TRBJ1-5; perhaps TRBD1 as D (6 bases). The CDR3 loop reads CASGPLEPWTDQPQHF. The CDR3 DNA is TGTGCTAGTGGTCCCCTAGAACCATGGACAGATCAGCCCCAGCATTTT.